The 21 T cell receptor beta chains below were found in one sample sequenced in a study of blood T cell repertoires in COVID-19. Profiled with immunoSEQ multiplex PCR; TCRdb holds only in-frame clones, not every one. The data show roughly 200,000 clones, with roughly 90% seen just once and 3.5% to 4.5% held by the top ten. What was sequenced was PBMCs or T cells enriched from blood (not recorded which). These receptors all come from a woman aged 25 to 39 with acute COVID-19.

The chain links TRBV3-1 (or the pseudogene TRBV3-2) to TRBJ2-3, with no clear D. With 0 bases removed from V and 0 bases from J, the gap between germline ends came to 10 bases. The CDR3 has 16 amino acids. Per germline, CDR1 LGHDT and CDR2 YNNKEL (reference sequence). The CDR3 bases are TGTGCCAGCAGCCAAGATGGTCTAGACAGCACAGATACGCAGTATTTT. It codes for CASSQDGLDSTDTQYF.

The chain links TRBV4-3 to TRBJ1-2; D is unclear. This CDR3 contains 14 residues. Germline lookup yields CDR1 LGHNA and CDR2 YSLEER. Deletions cut 0 bases from V and 2 bases from J, with 7 bases between. CDR3 protein: CASSQETDNYGYTF. CDR3 bases: TGCGCCAGCAGCCAAGAAACAGACAACTATGGCTACACCTTC.

This clone was recorded a few times. This CDR3 is CASSFGQSDVLTF. CDR3 DNA sequence: TGTGCCAGCAGTTTTGGTCAGTCCGACGTCCTGACTTTC. This chain links TRBV12-3 or TRBV12-4 with TRBJ2-6; D remains ambiguous. V was clipped by 3 bases and J by 11 bases, with 11 bases between them. The CDR3 has 13 residues.

The V and J genes are TRBV19 and TRBJ2-1; the D gene is possibly TRBD2 (5 bases). The V and J ends lost 1 base and 6 bases respectively, with 7 bases between them. The V gene's germline CDR1 is LNHDA and CDR2 SQIVND (reference sequence). This CDR3 is built from 13 residues. The CDR3 region has the DNA TGTGCCAGTAGTATAGGTGAGGGCAATGAGCAGTTCTTC. Translated: CASSIGEGNEQFF.

This clone was seen only a few times. The V call is TRBV24-1, the J call TRBJ2-3; TRBD1 matches at 9 bases. The germline V gene encodes CDR1 KGHDR and CDR2 SFDVKD. Germline trimming cut 3 bases from V and 5 bases from J; bases unmatched to any gene: 8. The CDR3 is made up of 16 amino acids. The CDR3, as DNA: TGTGCCACCAGTGATGGCCGGGACAGGGTGAGAGATACGCAGTATTTT. It specifies CATSDGRDRVRDTQYF.

The chain couples TRBV9 to TRBJ1-1, with 7 positions matching TRBD1. Trimming removed 1 base from V and 0 bases from J; junction bases left unmatched: 6. CDR1 and CDR2 from the germline V gene are SGDLS and YYNGEE. This CDR3 is 16 amino acids long. The CDR3 nucleotides read TGTGCCAGCAGCGTAAAGGGGGCAGGCCTGAACACTGAAGCTTTCTTT. Its protein is CASSVKGAGLNTEAFF.

The table lists this clone with a few counts. The CDR3 coding sequence is TGCGCCAGCAGCCCGTCCGTGACTAGCGGATCCTACGAGCAGTACTTC. It translates to CASSPSVTSGSYEQYF. The chain joins TRBV5-1 to TRBJ2-7, with TRBD2 identical over 9 bases. This CDR3 region has 16 residues. V trimming: 4 bases; J trimming: 1 base; junction bases outside the gene matches: 9. From germline, CDR1 is SGHRS and CDR2 YFSETQ.

This rearrangement joins TRBV4-3 to TRBJ1-4; tentatively, D is TRBD1 (6 bases). The CDR3 is 18 amino acids. In germline, CDR1 is LGHNA, CDR2 YSLEER. The V and J ends lost 0 bases and 4 bases respectively, with 18 bases between them. The CDR3 DNA reads as TGCGCCAGCAGCCAAGATCGACAGGTGGGAGCCCTTAATGAAAAACTGTTTTTT. Its protein is CASSQDRQVGALNEKLFF.

The chain is built from TRBV2 and TRBJ1-1; a weak D match, TRBD1 (6 bases). V lost 3 bases and J lost 0, with 8 bases in between. Germline V gene lookup returns CDR1 SNHLY and CDR2 FYNNEI. The CDR3 contains 14 residues. The CDR3 nucleotides read TGTGCCAGCAGTGAGGGGGCGATGAACACTGAAGCTTTCTTT. This gives the protein CASSEGAMNTEAFF.

V usage is TRBV5-1 and J usage is TRBJ1-6; tentatively, D is TRBD1 (6 bases). The germline V gene encodes CDR1 SGHRS and CDR2 YFSETQ. This CDR3 comprises 16 residues. V dropped 0 bases and J dropped 1 base, with 8 bases sitting between them. The chain's CDR3 is CASSLGDKSYNSPLHF. The DNA of the CDR3 is TGCGCCAGCAGCTTGGGGGACAAATCCTATAATTCACCCCTCCACTTT.

V and J are TRBV7-3 and TRBJ2-1; TRBD2 might be the D (7 bases). Trimming pared 2 bases from V and 5 bases from J, leaving 19 bases between. The CDR3 length is 17 residues. In germline, CDR1 is SGHTA, CDR2 FQGTGA. CDR3 loop: CASSLSGGGGTHNEQFF. CDR3 sequence (DNA): TGTGCCAGCAGCTTATCCGGCGGCGGGGGCACTCACAATGAGCAGTTCTTC.

This chain links TRBV19 with TRBJ2-7; 7 bases map to TRBD1. The ends lost 6 bases at V and 5 bases at J; junction bases unmatched: 10. Germline-derived CDR1 and CDR2 are LNHDA and SQIVND (reference sequence). There are 14 residues in the CDR3. In nucleotides, the CDR3 is TGTGCCAGTAGCCTGGGCGCAGGGGGTCACGAGCAGTACTTC. It translates to CASSLGAGGHEQYF.

This clone has more than one count but fewer than ten. The chain has TRBV24-1 and TRBJ2-2; TRBD1 matches at 9 bases. The CDR3 has 14 amino acids. Looked up from germline, CDR1 is KGHDR and CDR2 is SFDVKD. V lost 9 bases and J lost 4; bases outside the gene matches: 5. The DNA for the CDR3 is TGTGCCACCGGACAGGGGTGGGCCACCGGGGAGCTGTTTTTT. Translation gives CATGQGWATGELFF.

The chain has TRBV29-1 and TRBJ1-6; D gene unclear. V was cut by 7 bases and J by 10 bases, with 14 bases left in between. This CDR3 comprises 12 residues. Per the germline V gene, CDR1 is SQVTM and CDR2 is ANQGSEA. DNA of the CDR3: TGCAGCGGCGACAAACCAGAGTCACCCCTCCACTTT. Translating it yields CSGDKPESPLHF. Full variable domain (missing parts from reference TRBV29-1 and TRBJ1-6): SAVISQKPSRDICQRGTSLTIQCQVDSQVTMMFWYRQQPGQSLTLIATANQGSEATYESGFVIDKFPISRPNLTFSTLTVSNMSPEDSSIYLCSGDKPESPLHFGNGTRLTVT.

Worth noting for this clone: Within the sample, other DNA sequences also encode this same CDR3. This chain links TRBV18 with TRBJ1-1; no clear D. V was trimmed by 3 bases and J by 3 bases, leaving 11 bases between them. The CDR3 runs to 14 residues. Germline CDR1 is KGHSH and CDR2 is LQKENI. The CDR3: CASSPLDRDTEAFF. The CDR3 DNA reads TGTGCCAGCTCACCTTTGGATCGGGACACTGAAGCTTTCTTT.

V usage is TRBV30 and J usage is TRBJ1-2; D ambiguous. Germline CDR1 and CDR2: GTSNPN and SVGIG (reference sequence). The germline V and J ends were trimmed by 0 bases and 8 bases, with 13 bases remaining between them. The CDR3 covers 13 residues. CDR3 protein: CAWSVSEGGGYTF. Here the CDR3 DNA reads TGTGCCTGGAGTGTCTCTGAGGGTGGGGGCTACACCTTC.

This clone turned up a few times. V is TRBV4-1 and J is TRBJ1-1; 8 nucleotides align to TRBD1. V dropped 4 bases and J dropped 3; count of bases not matched to a gene: 7. In germline, CDR1 is MGHRA, CDR2 YSYEKL. The CDR3 extends over 15 amino acids. The CDR3 loop is CASSPRQGRDTEAFF. The CDR3 DNA reads as TGCGCCAGCAGCCCTAGACAGGGGCGGGACACTGAAGCTTTCTTT.

V and J are TRBV7-9 and TRBJ1-2; D gene unclear. The CDR3 consists of 12 residues. Germline CDR1 and CDR2: SEHNR and FQNEAQ (reference sequence). Between the trimmed V and J ends, which lost 2 bases and 7 bases, there was a span of 8 bases. CDR3 nucleotide sequence: TGTGCCAGCAGCTTACAGGAGGGTGGCTACACCTTC. The encoded protein is CASSLQEGGYTF.

The V and J genes are TRBV7-2 and TRBJ1-2; unclear D gene. The length of the CDR3 is 14 residues. V lost 5 bases, J lost 7 bases, and 17 bases lay in between. CDR1 is SGHTA and CDR2 is FQGNSA in the germline V gene. The CDR3 sequence: CASSPPLEGGGYTF. The DNA for the CDR3 is TGTGCCAGCAGCCCCCCCTTGGAGGGCGGTGGCTACACCTTC.

This clone was seen a single time. This rearrangement joins TRBV10-1 to TRBJ2-3; maybe TRBD1 (5 bases). Germline V gene sequence: CDR1 WNHNN, CDR2 SYGVQD (reference sequence). The CDR3 runs to 16 residues. V shed 0 bases and J shed 5 bases, with 15 bases lying between them. The CDR3 region has the DNA TGCGCCAGCAGTGAGTCGAGCACGGTGCAGGGAGATACGCAGTATTTT. Translated: CASSESSTVQGDTQYF.

The CDR3 bases are TGTGCCAGCGAGCCCTCGAGCGGGGGGGCACGGGAGCAGTACTTC. Translation: CASEPSSGGAREQYF. V gene TRBV7-2 combines with J gene TRBJ2-7; 10 bases are shared with TRBD2. Germline V gene sequence: CDR1 SGHTA, CDR2 FQGNSA. The V gene end was trimmed by 8 bases and the J gene end by 7 bases; junction bases not matched to a gene: 14. This CDR3 has 15 amino acids.